This TCR beta chain was obtained from a study of cytomegalovirus exposure and HLA in healthy donors (dated by TCRdb to 2016 to 2017). A note on the overall study: According to a later analysis, one platform produced both the 120 validation repertoires and the roughly 650 repertoires of the first cohort. The aim of the study was to test whether cataloging public T cell receptors could identify signatures of past pathogen exposure. Besides the first cohort of around 670 subjects, a separate validation cohort made up of roughly 130 different subjects was used. To predict cytomegalovirus infection status, the study combined high-throughput TCR immunosequencing, statistical association of individual TCRs with disease status, and machine learning. The study at large found these results: In a later analysis, TCRs clustered in the first cohort were found to also tend to co-occur in the approximately 110 validation repertoires, with 85% to 95% of cluster scores above 0. The validation cohort had no HLA typing available for a later analysis, so co-occurrence within that cohort was assessed over all 130 or so repertoires. Most TCR sequences were seen in very few donors, while some public TCRs were found in many individuals. A few of the identified cytomegalovirus-associated TCR beta chains were confirmed in vitro to be specific for cytomegalovirus antigens. Cytomegalovirus status was reported to be diagnosed by the classifier with high specificity and sensitivity in both the original and validation cohorts. The study listed 150 to 200 TCR beta chains as associated with cytomegalovirus. It was suggested by the authors that the approach could potentially be generalized to other disease states and immunological phenotypes.

V is cut by 1 base and J by 1 base, and the space between the germline ends is 11 bases. The germline V gene provides CDR1 SGHRS and CDR2 YFSETQ. CDR3 length: 16 amino acids, cysteine to phenylalanine. Just the 48-base CDR3 DNA is kept, in frame starting at base 1. Concerning this clone: Its antigen specificity is not known. Base qualities are not at hand, and no much larger clone is one base apart. This sample includes further DNA sequences coding for the same CDR3.

Library preparation used the immunoSEQ multiplex PCR assay. Regarding the original processing steps: A statistical classification framework was built for diagnosing cytomegalovirus status from the catalog of TCR beta chain sequences. The table was pulled from immuneACCESS by TCRdb, which kept in-frame rearrangements only. Such tables lose some clones; where checked, under half of the loss comes from unresolved V genes, and the rest has no known cause. Clone size and the V and J calls come from that table; the DNA yielded D and trimming. The sample table holds some 120,000 clones, of which 94% were seen once. Of the sample, approximately 1.3% is held by the ten largest clones. Donors formed part of the validation cohort, which comprised 120 subjects and was distinct from the first cohort of 550 to 850 subjects.

The sample taken for sequencing was PBMCs. The chain was built from TRBV5-1 and TRBJ2-2, and possibly TRBD1, on 5 matching bases. This clonotype originated in a woman between 18 and 29 years old in good health and CMV-seronegative. The CDR3 protein sequence reads: CASSLLGQGNTGELFF. The bases are TGCGCCAGCAGCTTGCTCGGCCAGGGGAACACCGGGGAGCTGTTTTTT.